Listed here are 29 T cell receptor beta chains from one sample, sequenced in a study of control samples from healthy donors and cancer patients. Profiling relied on immunoSEQ multiplex PCR, and the TCRdb table lists in-frame clones only, not all of them. The sample shows about 69,000 clones, approximately 84% of them seen only once. Sequencing used PBMCs. Receptor source: a woman aged 45-59 years with lung cancer.

Only a few counts were recorded for this clone. In DNA, the CDR3 is TGTGCCAGTAGTATCCGGTCAGGGGTTCTCGATGAGCAGTTCTTC. It encodes CASSIRSGVLDEQFF. This sequence joins TRBV19 and TRBJ2-1; TRBD1 might be the D (6 bases). The ends were cut back, 3 bases at V and 8 bases at J, with 17 bases in the middle. The CDR3 covers 15 residues. Germline CDR1 reads LNHDA; CDR2 reads SQIVND (reference sequence).

CDR3 bases: TGTGCCAGCAGTTTATCCGACAGGGGGGGACTTGGCTACACCTTC. It encodes CASSLSDRGGLGYTF. This chain connects TRBV28 to TRBJ1-2; 9 bases match TRBD1. Trimming cost V 1 base and J 7 bases; bases outside gene matches: 7. Germline V gene data show CDR1 as MDHEN and CDR2 as SYDVKM. This CDR3 has 15 amino acids.

This clone showed up just once. The chain recombines TRBV5-4 with TRBJ1-1; 7 bases are shared with TRBD1. The CDR3 is 15 amino acids. The ends lost 0 bases at V and 11 bases at J; junction bases unmatched: 13. Germline CDR1 reads SGHNT; CDR2 reads YYREEE (reference sequence). The DNA of the CDR3 is TGTGCCAGCAGCTTGGGTGCCGACAGGGAAACGGTTGCTTTCTTT. The encoded protein is CASSLGADRETVAFF.

The table lists this clone with a count of one. The chain uses TRBV4-3 and TRBJ2-7, with 10 positions matching TRBD1. From germline, CDR1 is LGHNA and CDR2 YSLEER. This CDR3 contains 15 residues. V trimming: 0 bases; J trimming: 4 bases; junction bases outside the gene matches: 3. In DNA, the CDR3 is TGCGCCAGCAGCCAAGAATGGGGACAGGGGTACGAGCAGTACTTC. Its translation: CASSQEWGQGYEQYF.

The V and J genes are TRBV6-5 and TRBJ2-5; 8 bases fit TRBD1. Germline assignment: CDR1 MNHEY and CDR2 SVGAGI. With 0 bases clipped from V and 4 bases from J, the junction kept 4 bases outside the gene matches. There are 15 residues in the CDR3. The CDR3 nucleotides read TGTGCCAGCAGTTACTCGATCGGACAGGGAGAGACCCAGTACTTC. Protein product: CASSYSIGQGETQYF.

The rearrangement uses TRBV11-2 and TRBJ1-3; D might be TRBD1 (5 bases). Deletions cut 0 bases from V and 8 bases from J, with 17 bases between. CDR1 and CDR2 from the germline V gene are SGHAT and FQNNGV. CDR3 length: 16 residues. The CDR3 bases are TGTGCCAGCAGCTTAGATCGGTTGGGGGTCATCGACACCATATATTTT. Translating gives CASSLDRLGVIDTIYF.

The V call is TRBV12-5, the J call TRBJ1-5; D is ambiguous. The CDR3 extends over 15 amino acids. Germline CDR1 is LGHNT and CDR2 is FRNRAP. V gave up 4 bases and J gave up 6 bases, with 16 bases separating them. The CDR3 protein is CASGSESEVGQPQHF. DNA for the CDR3: TGTGCTAGTGGTTCCGAATCAGAGGTGGGTCAGCCCCAGCATTTT.

The genes are TRBV9 and TRBJ1-2; tentative D call: TRBD1 (6 bases). The CDR3 contains 13 residues. With 0 bases removed from V and 7 bases from J, the gap between germline ends came to 10 bases. Germline CDR1 reads SGDLS; CDR2 reads YYNGEE. The CDR3 is CASSVAGGGGYTF. The CDR3 nucleotides read TGTGCCAGCAGCGTAGCGGGGGGCGGTGGCTACACCTTC.

The chain employs TRBV19 and TRBJ2-5; possibly TRBD2 for D (5 bases). The ends were cut back, 7 bases at V and 1 base at J, with 16 bases in the middle. Germline V gene lookup returns CDR1 LNHDA and CDR2 SQIVND (reference sequence). The CDR3 loop spans 15 amino acids. As DNA, the CDR3 is TGTGCCAGTACCTCACTCGGACTGGGCCAAGAGACCCAGTACTTC. It codes for CASTSLGLGQETQYF.

The chain employs TRBV6-2 or TRBV6-3 and TRBJ2-7; 7 bases align to TRBD1. The CDR3 is made up of 12 amino acids. J gave up 10 bases and V 6 bases, and 9 bases lay outside the gene matches. Germline V gene data show CDR1 as MNHEY and CDR2 as SVGEGT. CDR3 bases: TGTGCCAGCAGCCGGATTACAGGGGACCAGTACTTC. This codes for CASSRITGDQYF.

This sequence joins TRBV19 and TRBJ1-5; no clear D. CDR3 size: 15 residues. CDR1 is LNHDA, CDR2 SQIVND, per germline (reference sequence). The V end was cut by 8 bases, the J end by 7 bases, with 21 bases between. This CDR3 is CASGRLPGTGQPQHF. In DNA form, the CDR3 reads TGTGCCAGTGGCAGGCTTCCGGGAACCGGACAGCCCCAGCATTTT.

This chain connects TRBV6-1 to TRBJ1-1; a possible D gene is TRBD1 (5 bases). This CDR3 is 17 amino acids long. CDR1 is MNHNS, CDR2 SASEGT, per germline. The V end was cut by 4 bases, the J end by 1 base, with 19 bases between. As DNA, the CDR3 is TGTGCCAGCAGTGCTCACACGGGGGACGGCGGGAACACTGAAGCTTTCTTT. It codes for CASSAHTGDGGNTEAFF.

CDR3 protein: CASSSGPYGYTF. DNA of the CDR3: TGTGCCAGCAGTTCAGGACCTTATGGCTACACCTTC. The genes are TRBV27 and TRBJ1-2; D is ambiguous. The CDR3 consists of 12 residues. The germline gives CDR1 MNHEY, CDR2 SMNVEV (reference sequence). The germline V and J ends were trimmed by 4 bases and 5 bases, with 8 bases remaining between them.

The chain couples TRBV24-1 to TRBJ2-3; 9 bases match TRBD2. V shed 3 bases and J 2 bases; nucleotides not matched to a gene: 5. Per the germline V gene, CDR1 is KGHDR and CDR2 is SFDVKD. The CDR3 covers 16 residues. The CDR3 reads CATSDPTSGDTDTQYF. The CDR3 nucleotides read TGTGCCACCAGTGATCCGACTAGCGGAGACACAGATACGCAGTATTTT.

CDR3 protein: CASSSYRGRETYGYTF. The DNA of the CDR3 is TGTGCCAGCAGTTCGTACAGGGGCCGCGAGACCTATGGCTACACCTTC. The V gene is TRBV27, the J gene TRBJ1-2; TRBD1 aligns across 7 bases. Germline CDR1 reads MNHEY; CDR2 reads SMNVEV (reference sequence). The V segment lost 4 bases and the J segment 4 bases; nucleotides outside the gene matches: 12. This CDR3 contains 16 residues.

This chain uses TRBV20-1 with TRBJ2-7; possible D gene TRBD2, 5 bases. Germline V lookup: CDR1 DFQATT, CDR2 SNEGSKA (reference sequence). Trimming took 6 bases from V and 8 from J, leaving 14 bases between them. This CDR3 region has 11 residues. The CDR3: CSAAGPDKQYF. The CDR3 DNA is TGCAGTGCCGCGGGCCCCGATAAGCAGTACTTC.

For the CDR3, the DNA is TGTGCCAGCAGTTTATTGGGAGGGGACTATGGCTACACCTTC. This codes for CASSLLGGDYGYTF. This chain links TRBV27 with TRBJ1-2, with TRBD1 as a possible D gene (5 bases). Trimming removed 1 base from V and 3 bases from J, with 9 bases in between. CDR1 MNHEY and CDR2 SMNVEV come from the germline V gene (reference sequence). The CDR3 extends over 14 amino acids.

The rearrangement uses TRBV7-9 and TRBJ2-6, with D maybe TRBD1 (6 bases). CDR3 length: 17 residues. The germline V gene has CDR1 SEHNR and CDR2 FQNEAQ (reference sequence). The ends were cut back, 3 bases at V and 0 bases at J, with 12 bases in the middle. CDR3 DNA: TGTGCCAGCAGCTTTCCAGGGGCCCTCTCTGGGGCCAACGTCCTGACTTTC. Translation gives CASSFPGALSGANVLTF.

J is TRBJ2-7 and V is TRBV6-2 or TRBV6-3; D is tentatively TRBD1 or TRBD2 (5 bases each). V dropped 5 bases and J dropped 3 bases, with 8 bases sitting between them. CDR3 length: 12 residues. Germline lookup yields CDR1 MNHEY and CDR2 SVGEGT. Here the CDR3 reads CASSRDGYEQYF. CDR3 nucleotides: TGTGCCAGCAGTCGGGACGGCTACGAGCAGTACTTC.

This clone turned up a few times. The V gene is TRBV11-2, the J gene TRBJ2-3; TRBD1 is a possible D gene (6 bases). The CDR3 runs to 15 residues. The germline V and J ends were trimmed by 1 base and 2 bases, with 10 bases remaining between them. CDR1 is SGHAT and CDR2 is FQNNGV in the germline V gene. Here the CDR3 reads CASSLGQGNTDTQYF. CDR3 bases: TGTGCCAGCAGCTTAGGGCAGGGGAACACAGATACGCAGTATTTT. Looking up the rest from reference TRBV11-2 and TRBJ2-3 gives the full variable domain: EAGVAQSPRYKIIEKRQSVAFWCNPISGHATLYWYQQILGQGPKLLIQFQNNGVVDDSQLPKDRFSAERLKGVDSTLKIQPAKLEDSAVYLCASSLGQGNTDTQYFGPGTRLTVL.

This sequence joins TRBV2 and TRBJ2-1; TRBD2 matches at 11 bases. Germline-derived CDR1 and CDR2 are SNHLY and FYNNEI. The CDR3 extends over 15 amino acids. With V trimmed by 5 bases and J by 2 bases, 2 bases remained unmatched. CDR3 loop: CASSYSGGAYNEQFF. CDR3 DNA: TGTGCCAGCAGTTATAGCGGGGGGGCCTACAATGAGCAGTTCTTC.

This clone appeared a few times. The gene calls are TRBV11-3 and TRBJ2-1; 9 positions agree with TRBD2. CDR1 and CDR2 (germline): SGHNT, YENEEA. V trimming: 5 bases; J trimming: 0 bases; junction bases outside the gene matches: 5. The CDR3 extends over 16 amino acids. For the CDR3, the DNA is TGTGCCAGCAGCCTAAGCGGGGGGCCCTCCTACAATGAGCAGTTCTTC. It is translated as CASSLSGGPSYNEQFF. Full variable domain (remainder filled in from reference TRBV11-3 and TRBJ2-1): EAGVVQSPRYKIIEKKQPVAFWCNPISGHNTLYWYLQNLGQGPELLIRYENEEAVDDSQLPKDRFSAERLKGVDSTLKIQPAELGDSAVYLCASSLSGGPSYNEQFFGPGTRLTVL.

This sequence joins TRBV4-1 and TRBJ2-7; a possible D gene is TRBD1 (6 bases). The CDR3 is 17 residues long. Trimming left V 1 base short and J 0 bases short, with 16 bases between. Germline CDR1 is MGHRA and CDR2 is YSYEKL. The CDR3 sequence: CASSQVDARDTSYEQYF. Written as DNA, the CDR3 is TGCGCCAGCAGCCAAGTCGATGCCCGGGACACCTCCTACGAGCAGTACTTC.

V gene TRBV6-5 combines with J gene TRBJ2-4; D ambiguous. This CDR3 is built from 14 residues. V was shortened by 6 bases and J by 0 bases, with 9 bases between the two germline ends. Looked up from germline, CDR1 is MNHEY and CDR2 is SVGAGI. CDR3 sequence (DNA): TGTGCCAGCAGAAGATCCCTAGCCAAAAACATTCAGTACTTC. Its translation: CASRRSLAKNIQYF.

This sequence joins TRBV9 and TRBJ1-1; maybe TRBD1 (5 bases). The CDR3 spans 14 residues. In germline, CDR1 is SGDLS, CDR2 YYNGEE. Between the trimmed V and J ends, which lost 0 bases and 0 bases, there was a span of 6 bases. CDR3 DNA sequence: TGTGCCAGCAGCGTAGGGACACTGAACACTGAAGCTTTCTTT. Its translation is CASSVGTLNTEAFF.

This clone was recorded only once. V and J are TRBV18 and TRBJ2-7; 8 bases fit TRBD1. This CDR3 has 15 residues. V lost 6 bases, J lost 4 bases, and 11 bases stayed unmatched. Germline V gene lookup returns CDR1 KGHSH and CDR2 LQKENI. The chain's CDR3 is CASSHRGQDPYEQYF. CDR3 in DNA: TGTGCCAGCTCTCATCGGGGACAGGACCCTTACGAGCAGTACTTC.

This chain uses TRBV7-6 with TRBJ1-6, with D uncertain. The CDR3 totals 16 residues. Germline V lookup: CDR1 SGHVS, CDR2 FNYEAQ. Trimming cost V 5 bases and J 10 bases, with 21 bases left between them. The CDR3 sequence is CASSLRTEGDGSPLHF. CDR3 nucleotide sequence: TGTGCCAGCAGCCTCAGGACGGAGGGAGATGGGTCACCCCTCCACTTT.

The V and J genes are TRBV6-6 and TRBJ1-3, with 8 bases aligning to TRBD1. CDR3 length equals 15 residues. After removal of 4 bases from V and 4 bases from J, the junction contained 6 bases not matched to a gene. Germline CDR1 reads MNHNY; CDR2 reads SVGAGI (reference sequence). Here the CDR3 DNA reads TGTGCCAGCAGTTGGGGACAGGTGAAAGGAAACACCATATATTTT. Translation: CASSWGQVKGNTIYF.

This clone was found a few times. J is TRBJ2-3 and V is TRBV24-1, with D possibly TRBD1 on 6 matching bases. Germline assignment: CDR1 KGHDR and CDR2 SFDVKD. CDR3 length equals 16 residues. The ends were cut back, 3 bases at V and 6 bases at J, with 18 bases in the middle. The CDR3 region is CATSDPHREREDTQYF. The CDR3 bases are TGTGCCACCAGTGATCCCCACAGGGAACGTGAGGATACGCAGTATTTT.